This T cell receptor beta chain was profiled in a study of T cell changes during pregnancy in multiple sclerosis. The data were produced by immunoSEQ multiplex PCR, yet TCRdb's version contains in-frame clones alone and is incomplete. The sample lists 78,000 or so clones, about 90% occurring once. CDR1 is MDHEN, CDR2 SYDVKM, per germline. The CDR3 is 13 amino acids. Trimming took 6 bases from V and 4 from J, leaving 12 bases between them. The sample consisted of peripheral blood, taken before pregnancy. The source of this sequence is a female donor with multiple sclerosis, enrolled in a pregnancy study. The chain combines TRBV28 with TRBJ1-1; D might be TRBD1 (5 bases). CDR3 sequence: CASRGPRGTEAFF. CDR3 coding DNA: TGTGCCAGCAGAGGACCTAGGGGCACTGAAGCTTTCTTT.